These 16 T cell receptor beta chains were all obtained from the same sample, sequenced in a study of shared clonotypes between healthy human individuals. Measured with immunoSEQ multiplex PCR; TCRdb has only the in-frame clones, and not every one. The data hold a few million clones, with just over 90% observed a single time. The sequenced sample was naive CD4+ T cells sorted from blood. Specified subset: CD45RA+ positively selected. The receptors derive from a young man in good health.

This rearrangement joins TRBV10-3 to TRBJ2-5; 14 bases fit TRBD2. The CDR3 length is 16 residues. The V gene's germline CDR1 is ENHRY and CDR2 SYGVKD. The junction had 7 bases not matched to a gene; V was cut back by 6 bases and J by 4 bases. The CDR3 DNA sequence: TGTGCCATCAGCGACCGACTAGCGGGAGGGGCAGAGACCCAGTACTTC. It is translated as CAISDRLAGGAETQYF.

The J gene is TRBJ1-4, the V gene TRBV6-5; D is unresolved. The CDR3 runs 15 residues. Germline V CDR1 and CDR2: MNHEY, SVGAGI. V lost 4 bases and J 8 bases, leaving 17 bases between the germline ends. CDR3 DNA: TGTGCCAGCAGTTCCAAGGGTTCGGGAGGGGAAAAACTGTTTTTT. Translated: CASSSKGSGGEKLFF.

This clone has just one count. The chain is built from TRBV5-1 and TRBJ2-7; D possibly matches TRBD1 or TRBD2 (5 bases each). The CDR3 runs 12 residues. Trimming removed 6 bases at V and 4 bases at J, with 11 bases between. Germline CDR1 SGHRS, CDR2 YFSETQ. CDR3 residues: CASTGTAYEQYF. CDR3 nucleotides: TGCGCCAGCACCGGGACCGCGTACGAGCAGTACTTC.

This chain uses TRBV4-3 with TRBJ2-1; 14 positions agree with TRBD2. J lost 7 bases, V lost 6 bases, and 5 bases had no gene match. There are 15 residues in the CDR3. Germline assignment: CDR1 LGHNA and CDR2 YSLEER. This CDR3 reads CASSLGLAGENEQFF. The CDR3 DNA reads TGCGCCAGCAGTCTGGGACTAGCGGGAGAAAATGAGCAGTTCTTC.

On this clone: The DNA is omitted, as the CDR3 cannot be located on it reliably, and the CDR3 follows TCRdb's listing. CDR3 sequence reads: CASSILAFGYQPQHF. The rearrangement joins TRBV28 to TRBJ1-5; TRBD1, as called in the table, went unchecked against the DNA. Germline CDR1 is MDHEN and CDR2 is SYDVKM. Inclusive of both ends, the CDR3 amounts to 15 amino acids.

As to this clone: Other nucleotide sequences in the sample specify the same CDR3. CDR3 DNA: TGTGCCAGCAGTTCCGGGTCCAATCAGCCCCAGCATTTT. Protein product: CASSSGSNQPQHF. This sequence joins TRBV6-6 and TRBJ1-5; no clear D gene. Trimming stripped 4 bases from V and 3 bases from J, with 7 bases between. The germline CDR1 and CDR2 sequences are MNHNY and SVGAGI (reference sequence). This CDR3 spans 13 amino acids.

The chain links TRBV5-4 to TRBJ2-1; 7 nucleotides match TRBD1. There are 15 residues in the CDR3. Germline V gives CDR1 SGHNT, CDR2 YYREEE (reference sequence). V shed 4 bases and J 0 bases; nucleotides not matched to a gene: 4. CDR3 nucleotides: TGTGCCAGCAGCATAAACAGGGGCTCCTACAATGAGCAGTTCTTC. It is translated as CASSINRGSYNEQFF.

The V call is TRBV11-2, the J call TRBJ2-6; a possible D gene is TRBD1 (6 bases). This CDR3 region has 16 residues. The V end lost 6 bases, the J end lost 1 base, and 13 bases lay between the germline ends. Germline CDR1 reads SGHAT; CDR2 reads FQNNGV. The CDR3 loop reads CASSPSGVSGANVLTF. For the CDR3, the DNA is TGTGCCAGCAGTCCCTCAGGGGTATCTGGGGCCAACGTCCTGACTTTC.

This chain joins TRBV18 and TRBJ1-1, with 7 bases lining up with TRBD1. The CDR3 runs to 15 residues. Germline values: CDR1 KGHSH, CDR2 LQKENI. V shed 2 bases, J shed 4 bases, and the junction held 7 bases outside the gene matches. The CDR3 sequence is CASSPNARGTTEAFF. CDR3 DNA: TGTGCCAGCTCACCAAATGCCAGGGGGACCACTGAAGCTTTCTTT.

V usage is TRBV5-4 and J usage is TRBJ2-1; 9 nucleotides line up with TRBD2. Germline assignment: CDR1 SGHNT and CDR2 YYREEE (reference sequence). The ends lost 0 bases at V and 7 bases at J; junction bases unmatched: 11. CDR3 length: 17 amino acids. In DNA form, the CDR3 reads TGTGCCAGCAGCTTGGATCCTGGGCTAGCGGGAATAAATGAGCAGTTCTTC. Its translation is CASSLDPGLAGINEQFF.

The chain carries TRBV21-1 and TRBJ1-5; the table names TRBD1, a call not compared with the DNA. TRBV21-1 is termed a pseudogene. The CDR3 totals 18 residues. The CDR3: CASSKERQGESSNQPQHF. DNA of the CDR3: TGTGCCAGCAGCAAAGAGCGACAGGGGGAATCAAGCAATCAGCCCCAGCATTTT.

This rearrangement joins TRBV10-3 to TRBJ1-4; D gene unclear. V shed 5 bases and J shed 0 bases, with 13 bases lying between them. CDR3 size: 16 residues. Per the germline V gene, CDR1 is ENHRY and CDR2 is SYGVKD. The DNA of the CDR3 is TGTGCCATCAGTACCGGTGCGGCAGCAACTAATGAAAAACTGTTTTTT. As protein: CAISTGAAATNEKLFF.

The chain links TRBV10-3 to TRBJ2-7; TRBD1 or TRBD2 may be the D gene (5 bases each). The germline V gene has CDR1 ENHRY and CDR2 SYGVKD. CDR3 length equals 14 residues. Trimming took off 5 bases at V and 3 bases at J, with 14 bases between the two ends. The CDR3 DNA reads TGTGCCATCAGTCCGGGACCGCCTAGCTACGAGCAGTACTTC. It specifies CAISPGPPSYEQYF.

The CDR3: CASSYVTGPTSGGYTF. CDR3 sequence (DNA): TGTGCCAGCAGCTACGTAACGGGACCCACCTCCGGGGGCTACACCTTC. The chain uses TRBV2 and TRBJ1-2; possible D gene TRBD1, 5 bases. With 6 bases removed from V and 8 bases from J, the gap between germline ends came to 25 bases. The CDR3 is made up of 16 amino acids. In germline, CDR1 is SNHLY, CDR2 FYNNEI.

About this clone itself: Within the sample, other DNA sequences also encode this same CDR3. The chain uses TRBV6-1 and TRBJ1-2; D may be TRBD1 (5 bases). Looked up from germline, CDR1 is MNHNS and CDR2 is SASEGT. Trimming cost V 2 bases and J 4 bases, with 8 bases left between them. The CDR3 spans 13 residues. Here the CDR3 reads CASSERQTYGYTF. The CDR3 DNA is TGTGCCAGCAGTGAAAGACAGACCTATGGCTACACCTTC.

The V gene is TRBV6-1, the J gene TRBJ2-7; D gene ambiguous. CDR3 size: 15 residues. V gave up 1 base and J gave up 1 base, with 11 bases separating them. Germline CDR1 is MNHNS and CDR2 is SASEGT. The CDR3 sequence: CASSEGWAVSYEQYF. CDR3 nucleotides: TGTGCCAGCAGTGAAGGGTGGGCGGTGTCCTACGAGCAGTACTTC.